Here is one T cell receptor beta chain with its context. In this sample, this clone turned up a few times. The antigen it recognizes is unknown. No clone much larger than this one lies a single base away; base qualities are absent. In total, 630 or so healthy bone marrow donors made up the cohort. At the time of sampling, every cohort member was nominally healthy, though immune exposures that went unrecorded were likely present. The donor was CMV seronegative and was included in the group of hundreds of seronegative cohort members. Each donor provided a peripheral blood sample, and peripheral blood mononuclear cells were used for TCR beta sequencing. Genomic DNA extraction from the blood cell samples was performed with the Qiagen DNeasy Blood Extraction Kit. The germline V gene gives CDR1 as SQVTM and CDR2 as ANQGSEA. Measured from the cysteine to the phenylalanine, the CDR3 is 12 residues long. The retained sequence is limited to the CDR3, 36 bases, with the frame set at the first base. A distance of 6 bases separates the germline ends of V and J, which lose 2 bases and 4 bases respectively.

This specimen belongs to a study of cytomegalovirus exposure and HLA in healthy donors (dated by TCRdb to the late 2010s). For the study in its entirety: An earlier analysis of several hundred of the donors reported approximately 280 Gb of sequence data and around 110 million unique TCR beta sequences obtained from 180 million or so T cells. On average, roughly 250,000 unique TCR beta nucleotide sequences were sequenced per donor among several hundred genotyped donors of the cohort, with 15% to 20% of those sequences being non-productive. In a later analysis, previously published TCR beta repertoires from some 640 donors were re-analyzed and high-resolution HLA genotyping was added so that TCR occurrence patterns could be studied. To decide whether each TCR beta V gene segment behaved as functional or pseudogenic, an earlier analysis of some 600 of the donors relied on high-throughput TCR beta sequencing. The later analysis used no new phenotypic data to find candidate immune exposures, relying instead on TCR beta sequences and their occurrence across donors. To predict cytomegalovirus infection status, the study combined high-throughput TCR immunosequencing, statistical association of individual TCRs with disease status, and machine learning. All discovery cohort repertoires had been generated using a single sequencing platform. HLA typing included class I and class II loci at four-digit resolution. Because of strong linkage in the cohort, a few DR-DQ haplotypes were treated as single units for association and clustering. An early release covering some 640 HLA-typed donors comprised about 300 gigabases of sequencing data and tens of millions of unique TCR sequences. Donor age, sex, ethnicity and CMV serostatus were compiled together with the repertoire data. The study aimed to test whether signatures of past pathogen exposure could be identified by cataloging public T cell receptors. Using immunosequencing, the study profiled T cell repertoires from some 670 subjects and related those repertoires to cytomegalovirus serostatus. A later genetic analysis took genome-wide SNP genotypes for about 65% of the 666 donors and used that subset as a discovery cohort. The number of donors typed differed by locus, with about 629-630 for A, B, C, DRB1 and DQB1, around 520 for DQA1, 606 for DPA1, and 450 to 480 for DPB1. Of the roughly 400 genotyped donors, less than 85% were placed in the genetic ancestry cluster associated with self-reported Caucasian donors. A separate validation cohort of approximately 120 different subjects was used in addition to the approximately 640-subject first cohort.

To prepare the library, the immunoSEQ multiplex PCR assay was applied. A mixture of 60 forward primers for TCR Vbeta segments and 13 reverse primers for TCR Jbeta segments was used in the multiplex PCR. The CDR3 region of rearranged TCR beta genes was amplified from genomic DNA with a multiplex PCR assay. The amplified TCR beta libraries were sequenced on the Illumina HiSeq System as 87-base-pair reads. The paper's processing steps were these. A later analysis tallied roughly 76 million unique TCR beta chains across the 640 or so repertoires, and around 10 million of those chains were shared by two or more donors. Raw reads were error-corrected and collapsed into unique sequences with a nearest-neighbor algorithm that merged closely related sequences to remove PCR and sequencing errors. V, D and J gene segments were assigned by aligning CDR3 sequences to IMGT reference sequences. For a sequence to be retained, a match of at least six nucleotides to both a V gene segment and a J gene segment was required. A rearrangement counted as productive if the CDR3 had no stop codons and remained in frame with V and J, and every other rearrangement counted as non-productive. Following IMGT convention, CDR3 was defined as the stretch from the second conserved V-encoded cysteine up to the conserved J-encoded phenylalanine. In an earlier analysis of around 640 of the donors, sequences lacking an unambiguous match to a single V gene segment were excluded. An earlier analysis of 587 of the donors classified V segments as functional when productive rearrangements were above 56.7% and as segregating when the standard deviation between donors was above 5%. A statistical classification framework was built to diagnose cytomegalovirus status from the catalog of TCR beta chain sequences. A later analysis assigned V and J genes by comparing TCR nucleotide sequences with IMGT/GENE-DB human TR gene sequences. A later analysis assigned CDR3 sequences and most-parsimonious VDJ recombination scenarios with the TCRdist pipeline. In a later analysis, every TCR beta chain was defined by the combination of its CDR3 amino acid sequence and its V-gene family, and reads without a unique V-gene family were dropped. As a way to deal with suspected cross-contamination and a sequencing artifact, a later analysis dropped nearly 600 nucleotide sequences that were highly shared and had low generation probability. In a later analysis, a clonal expansion index was calculated for each public chain from normalized within-repertoire ranks of inferred template counts. In a later analysis, generation probabilities were computed using a VDJ recombination model fitted to out-of-frame rearrangements, and the results were checked against IGoR. In a later analysis, TCR-TCR, TCR-HLA and TCR-CMV co-occurrence was scored with hypergeometric tests, and a repertoire-size bias correction was applied to TCR pairs. In a later analysis, false discovery rates were estimated by permuting HLA or CMV assignments 20 times. In a later analysis, co-occurring TCRs were grouped with DBSCAN, and TCRdist sequence similarity was added when clustering was performed within HLA-allele-positive subsets. For co-occurrence clustering, repertoires with fewer than 30,000 or more than 120,000 public chains were excluded, along with 5 or 6 repertoires with anomalous nucleotide sharing. TCRdb re-hosts the immuneACCESS table, in-frame sequences only. Its copies lack some clones; in the studies checked, an unresolved V gene accounts for under half of them, and the cause for the rest is not known. From that table come the V and J calls and clone size; the DNA was used to work out D and trimming. The sample profile shows 150,000 to 200,000 clones; 55% to 65% of them were found once. The leading ten clones occupy roughly 2.9% of the sample.

What the study reported, not specific to this receptor: The cohort was sequenced for TCR beta chains only, and without alpha or paired-chain data the features that could be detected were limited. A further reported finding was that TCR beta sequences accurately predicted the HLA-A and HLA-B alleles for most subjects in the first cohort. A later analysis found that TCR association rates varied across HLA loci, with DRB1 alleles showing the most associated TCRs and HLA-C alleles the fewest. Roughly uniform sequencing depth across donors was assumed in presence/absence analyses, although this assumption may not hold. A cluster of highly shared sequence variants was judged likely to be a technical artifact of the sequencing pipeline. When HLA alleles, especially DR and DQ, strongly co-occurred, attributing TCR associations to individual alleles was difficult. In an earlier analysis of several hundred of the donors, most TCR beta V segments were observed in productive rearrangements about 87% or about 30% of the time, broadly matching IMGT annotations. V-gene and J-gene trimming of TCR beta chains was associated with a missense DCLRE1C variant in a later genetic analysis, and the association was replicated in an independent cohort. The study gave a list of 150 to 200 TCR beta chains associated with cytomegalovirus. It was suggested by the authors that the approach could potentially be generalized to other disease states and immunological phenotypes. Across donors, most TCR sequences were observed very rarely, whereas some public TCRs were present in many individuals. In both the original and validation cohorts, the classifier was reported to diagnose cytomegalovirus status with high specificity and sensitivity. According to a later genetic analysis, donors in an Asian-associated ancestry cluster had fewer N-insertions in productive TCRs than the approximately 650-donor mean. Because HLA typing was missing for some donors at each locus, association tests included only the typed subset. For the cohort, immune exposure information was limited to CMV serostatus. A later analysis found that most CMV-associated TCR beta chains appeared HLA-restricted, with HLA associations seemingly driven largely by CMV exposure. Because counts were too low, seventeen rarely observed V segments, including chromosome 9 orphons, were left out of the earlier analysis of several hundred of the donors. Some IMGT-functional V segments, including TRBV6-2 and TRBV6-3, could not be distinguished by the 87-base-pair reads and were therefore excluded. Three of the identified cytomegalovirus-associated TCR beta chains were confirmed in vitro to be specific for cytomegalovirus antigens. At a false discovery rate of 0.05, a later analysis linked around 17,000 TCR beta sequences to specific HLA alleles. Several of the top co-occurrence clusters appeared to be linked to parvovirus B19, influenza, CMV and Epstein-Barr virus, according to a later analysis. Linkage disequilibrium might explain the correlated functional status among segregating V segments, but an unknown experimental factor could not be ruled out. In a later analysis, HLA-associated TCR beta chains were found to be more clonally expanded and to have lower generation probabilities than equally common non-associated chains.

The chain employs TRBV29-1 and TRBJ2-1, with no confidently assigned D gene. The sequencing sample was made of PBMCs. This TCR came from a man in his forties in good health and CMV-seronegative. The CDR3 has the sequence CSVEQEYNEQFF. The DNA sequence reads TGCAGCGTTGAACAGGAATACAATGAGCAGTTCTTC.